The source of this T cell receptor beta chain is a study of graft-versus-host responses after intestinal transplantation. On the study more broadly: After anti-thymocyte globulin induction, recipients took tacrolimus and steroids for three to four years.

V lost 6 bases, J lost 3 bases, and 17 bases lay in between. The CDR3 has 15 residues. Germline lookup yields CDR1 PRHDT and CDR2 FYEKMQ (reference sequence). Findings and limits, study-wide: Recipient marrow showed GvH clones, some seen first in ileum or blood.

Concerning this clone itself: The antigen remains undetermined.

Repertoires were generated with immunoSEQ multiplex PCR, while TCRdb's copy carries only in-frame clones and drops some. The sample holds more than 95,000 clones, about 90% seen once. The material sequenced was unstimulated CD4+ T cells sorted from spleen or lymph node cells, taken before intestinal transplant. The clonotype originates from a human donor who received an intestinal transplant. This chain uses TRBV13 with TRBJ1-2; perhaps TRBD1 as D (5 bases). The CDR3 protein is CASSRSGRFDYGYTF. Here the CDR3 DNA reads TGTGCCAGCAGTCGTTCAGGGCGATTTGACTATGGCTACACCTTC.